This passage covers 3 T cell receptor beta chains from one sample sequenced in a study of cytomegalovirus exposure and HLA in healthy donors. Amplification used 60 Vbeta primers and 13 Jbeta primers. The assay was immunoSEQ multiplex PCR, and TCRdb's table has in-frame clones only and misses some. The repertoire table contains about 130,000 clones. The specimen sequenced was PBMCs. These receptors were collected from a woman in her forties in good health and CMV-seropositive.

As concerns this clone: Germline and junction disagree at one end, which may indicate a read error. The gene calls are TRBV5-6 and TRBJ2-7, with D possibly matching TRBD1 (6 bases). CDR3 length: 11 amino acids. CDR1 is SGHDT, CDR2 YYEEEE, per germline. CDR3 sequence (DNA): TGTGCCAGCAGCCGAACAGGGCCGTTAAACTTC. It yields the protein CASSRTGPLNF.

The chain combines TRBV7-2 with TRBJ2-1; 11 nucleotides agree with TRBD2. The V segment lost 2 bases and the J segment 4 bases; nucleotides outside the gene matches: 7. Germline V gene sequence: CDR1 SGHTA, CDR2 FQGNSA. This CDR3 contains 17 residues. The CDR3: CASSLSVGLAVYNEQFF. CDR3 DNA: TGTGCCAGCAGCTTATCTGTGGGACTAGCGGTGTACAATGAGCAGTTCTTC. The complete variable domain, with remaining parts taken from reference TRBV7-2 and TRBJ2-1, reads GAGVSQSPSNKVTEKGKDVELRCDPISGHTALYWYRQSLGQGLEFLIYFQGNSAPDKSGLPSDRFSAERTGGSVSTLTIQRTQQEDSAVYLCASSLSVGLAVYNEQFFGPGTRLTVL.

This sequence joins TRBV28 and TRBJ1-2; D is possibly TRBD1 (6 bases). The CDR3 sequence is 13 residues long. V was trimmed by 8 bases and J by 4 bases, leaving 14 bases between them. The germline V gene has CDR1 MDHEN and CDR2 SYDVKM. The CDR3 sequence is CASRMQGPYGYTF. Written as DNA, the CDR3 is TGTGCCAGCCGCATGCAGGGGCCCTATGGCTACACCTTC.